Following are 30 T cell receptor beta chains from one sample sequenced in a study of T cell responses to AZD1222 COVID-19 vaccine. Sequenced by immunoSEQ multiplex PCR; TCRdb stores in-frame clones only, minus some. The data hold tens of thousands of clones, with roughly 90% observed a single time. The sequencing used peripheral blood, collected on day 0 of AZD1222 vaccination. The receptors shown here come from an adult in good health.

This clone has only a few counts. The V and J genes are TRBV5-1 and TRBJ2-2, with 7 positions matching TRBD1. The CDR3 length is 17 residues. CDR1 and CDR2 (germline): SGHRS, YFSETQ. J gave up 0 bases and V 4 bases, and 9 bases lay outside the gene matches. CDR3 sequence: CASSQTGDGANTGELFF. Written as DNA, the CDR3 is TGCGCCAGCAGCCAAACAGGGGATGGGGCGAACACCGGGGAGCTGTTTTTT.

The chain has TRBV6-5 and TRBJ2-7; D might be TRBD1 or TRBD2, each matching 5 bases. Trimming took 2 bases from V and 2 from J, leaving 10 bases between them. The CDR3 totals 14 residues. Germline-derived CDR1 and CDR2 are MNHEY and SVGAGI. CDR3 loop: CASSYEGPAYEQYF. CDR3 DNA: TGTGCCAGCAGTTACGAGGGGCCCGCCTACGAGCAGTACTTC.

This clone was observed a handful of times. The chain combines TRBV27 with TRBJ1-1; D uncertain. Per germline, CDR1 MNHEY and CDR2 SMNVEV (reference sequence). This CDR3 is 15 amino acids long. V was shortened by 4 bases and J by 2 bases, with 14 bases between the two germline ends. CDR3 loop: CASSSLREGNTEAFF. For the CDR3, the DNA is TGTGCCAGCAGTTCTCTTCGCGAGGGAAACACTGAAGCTTTCTTT.

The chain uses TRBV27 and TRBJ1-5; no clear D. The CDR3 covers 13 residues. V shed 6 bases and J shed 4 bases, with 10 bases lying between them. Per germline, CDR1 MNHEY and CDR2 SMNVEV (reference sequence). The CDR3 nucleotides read TGTGCCAGCAGCTGGGGTCCGAATCAGCCCCAGCATTTT. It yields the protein CASSWGPNQPQHF.

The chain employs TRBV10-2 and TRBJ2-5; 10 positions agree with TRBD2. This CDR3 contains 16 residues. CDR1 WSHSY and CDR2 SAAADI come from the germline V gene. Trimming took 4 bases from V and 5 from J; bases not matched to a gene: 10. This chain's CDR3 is CASSGRRLAGMETQYF. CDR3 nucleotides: TGCGCCAGCAGTGGGAGAAGACTAGCGGGTATGGAGACCCAGTACTTC.

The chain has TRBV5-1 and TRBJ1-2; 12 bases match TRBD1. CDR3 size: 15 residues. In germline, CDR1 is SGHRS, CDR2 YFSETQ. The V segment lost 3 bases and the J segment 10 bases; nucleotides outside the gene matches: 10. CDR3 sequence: CASSSAPGQGAVYTF. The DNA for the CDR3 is TGCGCCAGCAGCTCTGCTCCGGGACAGGGGGCCGTCTACACCTTC.

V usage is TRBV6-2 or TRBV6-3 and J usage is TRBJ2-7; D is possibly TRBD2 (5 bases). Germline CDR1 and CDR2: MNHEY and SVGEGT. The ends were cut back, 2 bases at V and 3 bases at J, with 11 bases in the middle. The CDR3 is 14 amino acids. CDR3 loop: CASSYGLGRYEQYF. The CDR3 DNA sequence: TGTGCCAGCAGTTACGGACTCGGGCGCTACGAGCAGTACTTC.

The CDR3 bases are TGTGCCCCCGGGAGTTACGAGCAGTACTTC. This translates into CAPGSYEQYF. The V and J genes are TRBV6-5 and TRBJ2-7, with TRBD2 as a possible D gene (6 bases). In germline, CDR1 is MNHEY, CDR2 SVGAGI. Trimming cost V 11 bases and J 4 bases, with 9 bases left between them. The CDR3 is 10 residues long.

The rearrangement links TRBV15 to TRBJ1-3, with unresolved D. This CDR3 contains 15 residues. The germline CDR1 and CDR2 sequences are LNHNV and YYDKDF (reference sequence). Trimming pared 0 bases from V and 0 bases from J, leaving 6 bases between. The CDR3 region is CATSRERISGNTIYF. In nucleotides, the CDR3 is TGTGCCACCAGCAGAGAGAGGATCTCTGGAAACACCATATATTTT.

The CDR3: CASSSGQGVYSYNSPLHF. CDR3 DNA: TGTGCCAGCAGCTCGGGACAGGGAGTATACTCCTATAATTCACCCCTCCACTTT. The chain recombines TRBV5-6 with TRBJ1-6, with TRBD1 identical over 9 bases. The CDR3 runs 18 residues. After removal of 3 bases from V and 0 bases from J, the junction contained 7 bases not matched to a gene. Looked up from germline, CDR1 is SGHDT and CDR2 is YYEEEE. Together with reference TRBV5-6 and TRBJ1-6, the CDR3 gives the full variable domain: DAGVTQSPTHLIKTRGQQVTLRCSPKSGHDTVSWYQQALGQGPQFIFQYYEEEERQRGNFPDRFSGHQFPNYSSELNVNALLLGDSALYLCASSSGQGVYSYNSPLHFGNGTRLTVT.

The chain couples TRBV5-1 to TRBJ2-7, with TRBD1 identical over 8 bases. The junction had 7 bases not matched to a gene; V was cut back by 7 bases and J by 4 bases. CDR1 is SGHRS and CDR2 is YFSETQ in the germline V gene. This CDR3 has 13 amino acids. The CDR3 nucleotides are TGCGCCAGCGCCCCGGACAGGGCTTACGAGCAGTACTTC. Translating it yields CASAPDRAYEQYF. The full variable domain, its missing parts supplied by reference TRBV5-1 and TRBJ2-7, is KAGVTQTPRYLIKTRGQQVTLSCSPISGHRSVSWYQQTPGQGLQFLFEYFSETQRNKGNFPGRFSGRQFSNSRSEMNVSTLELGDSALYLCASAPDRAYEQYFGPGTRLTVT.

The CDR3: CASSRDRGAEAFF. The CDR3 nucleotides are TGTGCCAGCAGTCGGGACAGGGGCGCTGAAGCTTTCTTT. The rearrangement joins TRBV28 to TRBJ1-1; 10 bases match TRBD1. J gave up 6 bases and V 5 bases, and 3 bases lay outside the gene matches. This CDR3 contains 13 residues. Per the germline V gene, CDR1 is MDHEN and CDR2 is SYDVKM.

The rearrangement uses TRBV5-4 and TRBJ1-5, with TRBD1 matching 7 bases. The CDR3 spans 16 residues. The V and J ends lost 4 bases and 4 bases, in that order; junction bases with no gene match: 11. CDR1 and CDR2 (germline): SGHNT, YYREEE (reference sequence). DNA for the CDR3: TGTGCCAGCAGCCCAGACCTTGGGGGACAGAATCAGCCCCAGCATTTT. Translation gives CASSPDLGGQNQPQHF.

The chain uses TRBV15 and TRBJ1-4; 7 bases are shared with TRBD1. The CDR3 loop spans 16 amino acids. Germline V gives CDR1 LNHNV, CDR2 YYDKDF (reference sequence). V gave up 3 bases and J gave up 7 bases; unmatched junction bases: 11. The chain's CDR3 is CATSSDRTGRSEKLFF. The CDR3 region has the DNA TGTGCCACCAGCAGCGATAGGACAGGCAGAAGTGAAAAACTGTTTTTT.

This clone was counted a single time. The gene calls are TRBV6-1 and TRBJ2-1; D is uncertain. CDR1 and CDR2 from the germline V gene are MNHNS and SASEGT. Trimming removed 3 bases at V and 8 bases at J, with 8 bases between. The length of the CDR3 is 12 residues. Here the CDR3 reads CASSDSRDEQFF. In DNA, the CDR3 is TGTGCCAGCAGTGATTCTAGGGATGAGCAGTTCTTC.

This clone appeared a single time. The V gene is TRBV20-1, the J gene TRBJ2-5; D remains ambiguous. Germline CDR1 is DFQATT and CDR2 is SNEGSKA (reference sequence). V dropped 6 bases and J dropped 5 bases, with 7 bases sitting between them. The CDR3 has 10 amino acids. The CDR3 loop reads CSAKQETQYF. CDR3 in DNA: TGCAGTGCAAAACAGGAGACCCAGTACTTC.

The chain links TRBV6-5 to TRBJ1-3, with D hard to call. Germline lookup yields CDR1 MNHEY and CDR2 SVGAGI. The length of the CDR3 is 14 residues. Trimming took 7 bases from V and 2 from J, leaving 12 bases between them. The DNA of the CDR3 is TGTGCCAGCACAAACCCGGAAGCTGGAAACACCATATATTTT. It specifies CASTNPEAGNTIYF.

CDR3 sequence reads: CASSQDVAYGNTIYF. The CDR3 DNA is TGCGCCAGCAGCCAAGATGTGGCGTACGGAAACACCATATATTTT. This sequence joins TRBV4-1 and TRBJ1-3; no clear D gene. V lost 0 bases to trimming and J lost 4 bases, with 10 bases between them. CDR1 is MGHRA and CDR2 is YSYEKL in the germline V gene. This CDR3 has 15 amino acids.

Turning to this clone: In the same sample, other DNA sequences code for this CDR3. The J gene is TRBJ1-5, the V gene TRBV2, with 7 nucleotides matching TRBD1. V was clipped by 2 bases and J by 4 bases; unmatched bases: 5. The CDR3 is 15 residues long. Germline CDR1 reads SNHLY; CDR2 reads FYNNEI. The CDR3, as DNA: TGTGCCAGCAGTGAACAGGGGGTTGGTAATCAGCCCCAGCATTTT. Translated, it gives CASSEQGVGNQPQHF. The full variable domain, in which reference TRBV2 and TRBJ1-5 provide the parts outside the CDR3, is EPEVTQTPSHQVTQMGQEVILRCVPISNHLYFYWYRQILGQKVEFLVSFYNNEISEKSEIFDDQFSVERPDGSNFTLKIRSTKLEDSAMYFCASSEQGVGNQPQHFGDGTRLSIL.

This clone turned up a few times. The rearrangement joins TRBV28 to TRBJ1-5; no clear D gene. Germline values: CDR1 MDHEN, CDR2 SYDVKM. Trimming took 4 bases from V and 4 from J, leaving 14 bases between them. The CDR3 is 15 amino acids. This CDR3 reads CASSSRVLSNQPQHF. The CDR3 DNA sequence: TGTGCCAGCAGTTCGCGGGTCTTATCAAATCAGCCCCAGCATTTT.

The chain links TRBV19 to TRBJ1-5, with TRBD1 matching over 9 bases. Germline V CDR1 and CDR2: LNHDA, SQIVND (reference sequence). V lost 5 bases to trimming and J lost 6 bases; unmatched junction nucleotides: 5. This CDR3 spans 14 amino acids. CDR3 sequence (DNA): TGTGCCAGTAGTGCGGACAGGGGCGGTCAGCCCCAGCATTTT. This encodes CASSADRGGQPQHF.

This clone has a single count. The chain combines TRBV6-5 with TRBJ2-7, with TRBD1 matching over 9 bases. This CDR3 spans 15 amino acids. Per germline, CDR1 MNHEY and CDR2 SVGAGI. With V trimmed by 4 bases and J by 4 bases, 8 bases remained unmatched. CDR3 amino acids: CASSSQGQGTYEQYF. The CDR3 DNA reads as TGTGCCAGCAGTTCCCAGGGACAGGGAACGTACGAGCAGTACTTC.

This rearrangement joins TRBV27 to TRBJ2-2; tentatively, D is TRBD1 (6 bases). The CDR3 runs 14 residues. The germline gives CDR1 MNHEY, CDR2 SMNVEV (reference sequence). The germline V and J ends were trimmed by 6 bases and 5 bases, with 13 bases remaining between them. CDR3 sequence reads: CASREQGWTGELFF. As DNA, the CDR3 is TGTGCCAGCAGAGAACAGGGTTGGACCGGGGAGCTGTTTTTT.

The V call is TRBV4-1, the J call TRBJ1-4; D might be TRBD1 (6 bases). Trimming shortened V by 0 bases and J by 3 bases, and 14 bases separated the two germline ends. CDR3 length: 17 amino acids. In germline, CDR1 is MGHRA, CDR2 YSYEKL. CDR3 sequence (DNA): TGCGCCAGCAGCCAAGATCGGGGGCGCATAGCTAATGAAAAACTGTTTTTT. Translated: CASSQDRGRIANEKLFF.

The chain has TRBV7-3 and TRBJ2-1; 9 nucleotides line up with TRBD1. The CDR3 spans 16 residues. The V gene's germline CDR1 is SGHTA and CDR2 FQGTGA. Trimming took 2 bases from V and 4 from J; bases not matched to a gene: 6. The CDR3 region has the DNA TGTGCCAGCAGCTTACAACATGGGACAGGGTACAATGAGCAGTTCTTC. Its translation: CASSLQHGTGYNEQFF. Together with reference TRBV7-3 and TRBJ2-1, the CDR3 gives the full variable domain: GAGVSQTPSNKVTEKGKYVELRCDPISGHTALYWYRQSLGQGPEFLIYFQGTGAADDSGLPNDRFFAVRPEGSVSTLKIQRTERGDSAVYLCASSLQHGTGYNEQFFGPGTRLTVL.

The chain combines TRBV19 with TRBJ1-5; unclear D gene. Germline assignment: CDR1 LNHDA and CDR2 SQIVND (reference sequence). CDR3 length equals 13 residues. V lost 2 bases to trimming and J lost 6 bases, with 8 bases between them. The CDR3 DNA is TGTGCCAGTAGTATATACGAGGGTCAGCCCCAGCATTTT. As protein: CASSIYEGQPQHF.

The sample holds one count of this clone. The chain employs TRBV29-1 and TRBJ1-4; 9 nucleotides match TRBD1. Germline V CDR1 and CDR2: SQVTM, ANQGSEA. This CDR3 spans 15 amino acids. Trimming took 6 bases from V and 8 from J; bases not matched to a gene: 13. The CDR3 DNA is TGCAGCGTGAGGAAGGGACAGGGAGATTGGGAAAAACTGTTTTTT. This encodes CSVRKGQGDWEKLFF.

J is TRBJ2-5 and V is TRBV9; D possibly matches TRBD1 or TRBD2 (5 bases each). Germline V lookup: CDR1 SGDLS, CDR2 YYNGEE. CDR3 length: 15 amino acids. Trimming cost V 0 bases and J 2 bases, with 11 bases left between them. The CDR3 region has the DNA TGTGCCAGCAGCGTAGGGGGGACGCTTCAAGAGACCCAGTACTTC. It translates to CASSVGGTLQETQYF.

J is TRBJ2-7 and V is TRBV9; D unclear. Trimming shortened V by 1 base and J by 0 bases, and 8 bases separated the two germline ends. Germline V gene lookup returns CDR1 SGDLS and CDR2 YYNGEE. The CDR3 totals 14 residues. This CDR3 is CASSVSSNSYEQYF. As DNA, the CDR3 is TGTGCCAGCAGCGTATCCAGCAACTCCTACGAGCAGTACTTC. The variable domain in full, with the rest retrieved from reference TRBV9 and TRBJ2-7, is DSGVTQTPKHLITATGQRVTLRCSPRSGDLSVYWYQQSLDQGLQFLIQYYNGEERAKGNILERFSAQQFPDLHSELNLSSLELGDSALYFCASSVSSNSYEQYFGPGTRLTVT.

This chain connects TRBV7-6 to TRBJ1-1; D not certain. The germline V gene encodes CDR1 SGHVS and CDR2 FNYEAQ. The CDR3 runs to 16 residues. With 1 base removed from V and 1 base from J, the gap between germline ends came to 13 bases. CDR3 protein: CASSLDVGSRNTEAFF. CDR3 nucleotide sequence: TGTGCCAGCAGCTTAGATGTTGGCAGTAGGAACACTGAAGCTTTCTTT.